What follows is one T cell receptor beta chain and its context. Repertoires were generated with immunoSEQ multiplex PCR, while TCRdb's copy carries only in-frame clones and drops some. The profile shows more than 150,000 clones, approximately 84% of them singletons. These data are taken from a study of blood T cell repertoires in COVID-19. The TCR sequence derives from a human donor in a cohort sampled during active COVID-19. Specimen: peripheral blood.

The CDR3 reads CASSYSSSGGYEQYF. CDR3 in DNA: TGTGCCAGCAGTTACTCGAGTAGCGGGGGGTACGAGCAGTACTTC. V gene TRBV6-5 combines with J gene TRBJ2-7, with 10 bases identical to TRBD2. CDR1 is MNHEY and CDR2 is SVGAGI in the germline V gene. The J segment lost 4 bases and the V segment lost 0 bases, leaving 3 bases of the junction unmatched. The CDR3 spans 15 residues.